Each of the 26 T cell receptor beta chains below was sequenced from the same sample in a study of shared clonotypes between healthy human individuals. Measured with immunoSEQ multiplex PCR; TCRdb has only the in-frame clones, and not every one. The repertoire holds more than 2 million clones, with approximately 95% as singletons. Sequencing was performed on naive CD4+ T cells sorted from blood. The subset is: CD45RA+ positively selected. The source is a man between 18 and 29 years old in good health.

The chain employs TRBV7-8 and TRBJ2-6; D might be TRBD1 (6 bases). The V and J ends lost 5 bases and 1 base respectively, with 21 bases between them. Germline CDR1 is SGHVS and CDR2 is FQNEAQ. CDR3 size: 19 residues. CDR3 region: CASSALQGGFSSGANVLTF. DNA of the CDR3: TGTGCCAGCAGCGCCTTACAGGGTGGGTTTTCTTCTGGGGCCAACGTCCTGACTTTC.

A word on this clone: Other DNA variants within this sample encode the same CDR3. The chain uses TRBV7-2 and TRBJ2-5; no reliable D call. V lost 1 base and J 5 bases, leaving 8 bases between the germline ends. CDR3 length equals 13 residues. Germline assignment: CDR1 SGHTA and CDR2 FQGNSA. Here the CDR3 DNA reads TGTGCCAGCAGCTTAGGAAGGGTTGAGACCCAGTACTTC. Protein sequence: CASSLGRVETQYF.

With regard to this clone: Distinct nucleotide sequences in the sample also encode this CDR3. The J gene is TRBJ1-2, the V gene TRBV30; D is ambiguous. Germline-derived CDR1 and CDR2 are GTSNPN and SVGIG (reference sequence). The CDR3 totals 12 residues. Deletions cut 3 bases from V and 2 bases from J, with 7 bases between. The CDR3 reads CAWRADNYGYTF. The CDR3 nucleotides read TGTGCCTGGAGGGCAGACAACTATGGCTACACCTTC.

This clone occurred once. This chain uses TRBV2 with TRBJ2-1, with TRBD1 matching over 10 bases. The CDR3 loop spans 15 amino acids. V lost 6 bases, J lost 7 bases, and 9 bases stayed unmatched. Germline loops: CDR1 SNHLY, CDR2 FYNNEI. The CDR3 DNA reads as TGTGCCAGCAGGGCCGGGACAGGGGATACGAATGAGCAGTTCTTC. This gives the protein CASRAGTGDTNEQFF.

DNA of the CDR3: TGTGCCAGCAGTTACGACAACTCCTACGAGCAGTACTTC. Protein: CASSYDNSYEQYF. The chain couples TRBV6-6 to TRBJ2-7; D gene uncertain. V was clipped by 2 bases and J by 0 bases, with 5 bases between them. Per the germline V gene, CDR1 is MNHNY and CDR2 is SVGAGI (reference sequence). This CDR3 has 13 amino acids.

V gene TRBV2 combines with J gene TRBJ1-2; D is ambiguous. CDR1 and CDR2 from the germline V gene are SNHLY and FYNNEI. V shed 6 bases and J shed 4 bases, with 12 bases lying between them. The CDR3 has 13 amino acids. The chain's CDR3 is CASRGTVSYGYTF. The CDR3 coding sequence is TGTGCCAGCAGGGGAACAGTCTCCTATGGCTACACCTTC.

The V call is TRBV6-5, the J call TRBJ2-7; 7 bases agree with TRBD2. The CDR3 is 14 amino acids. With V trimmed by 4 bases and J by 3 bases, 6 bases remained unmatched. Germline loops: CDR1 MNHEY, CDR2 SVGAGI. In nucleotides, the CDR3 is TGTGCCAGCAGTTTGCGGGAGTGGGGCTACGAGCAGTACTTC. Translating gives CASSLREWGYEQYF.

The chain is built from TRBV27 and TRBJ2-7; 10 bases are shared with TRBD1. V was clipped by 1 base and J by 2 bases; unmatched bases: 2. The CDR3 loop spans 15 amino acids. The germline V gene has CDR1 MNHEY and CDR2 SMNVEV (reference sequence). CDR3 sequence reads: CASSLLGTGAYEQYF. CDR3 nucleotides: TGTGCCAGCAGTTTATTGGGGACAGGGGCCTACGAGCAGTACTTC.

This clone was picked up one time. The chain has TRBV5-6 and TRBJ2-3; TRBD2 is a possible D gene (5 bases). CDR3 length: 15 residues. The V end was cut by 2 bases, the J end by 1 base, with 11 bases between. CDR1 SGHDT and CDR2 YYEEEE come from the germline V gene. CDR3 in amino acids: CASSFGSERTDTQYF. DNA of the CDR3: TGTGCCAGCAGCTTTGGGAGCGAACGCACAGATACGCAGTATTTT. The whole variable domain, filled in from reference TRBV5-6 and TRBJ2-3, reads DAGVTQSPTHLIKTRGQQVTLRCSPKSGHDTVSWYQQALGQGPQFIFQYYEEEERQRGNFPDRFSGHQFPNYSSELNVNALLLGDSALYLCASSFGSERTDTQYFGPGTRLTVL.

The chain recombines TRBV29-1 with TRBJ1-1; a weak D match, TRBD1 (6 bases). V lost 7 bases and J 4 bases, leaving 13 bases between the germline ends. Per the germline V gene, CDR1 is SQVTM and CDR2 is ANQGSEA. The CDR3 covers 12 residues. DNA of the CDR3: TGCAGCGCAGCAGAGGGGGGCACTGAAGCTTTCTTT. It is translated as CSAAEGGTEAFF.

The V call is TRBV7-9, the J call TRBJ2-7; 12 bases map to TRBD1. Germline V CDR1 and CDR2: SEHNR, FQNEAQ (reference sequence). V trimming: 4 bases; J trimming: 7 bases; junction bases outside the gene matches: 8. This CDR3 is built from 15 residues. Written as DNA, the CDR3 is TGTGCCAGCAGCTCTATTGGGACAGGGGGCCGGGAGCAGTACTTC. Its protein is CASSSIGTGGREQYF.

The CDR3 loop reads CASSLRVQPPLFF. DNA for the CDR3: TGTGCCAGCAGCTTAAGGGTCCAGCCTCCTCTGTTCTTC. The chain combines TRBV9 with TRBJ2-1, with D unresolved. V dropped 4 bases and J dropped 15 bases, with 20 bases sitting between them. CDR1 is SGDLS and CDR2 is YYNGEE in the germline V gene. The CDR3 sequence is 13 residues long. The full variable domain, its missing parts supplied by reference TRBV9 and TRBJ2-1, is DSGVTQTPKHLITATGQRVTLRCSPRSGDLSVYWYQQSLDQGLQFLIQYYNGEERAKGNILERFSAQQFPDLHSELNLSSLELGDSALYFCASSLRVQPPLFFGPGTRLTVL.

This chain joins TRBV30 and TRBJ1-3; no reliable D call. CDR3 length: 13 amino acids. Germline assignment: CDR1 GTSNPN and CDR2 SVGIG (reference sequence). V gave up 2 bases and J gave up 4 bases, with 9 bases separating them. The CDR3 is CAWSISWGNTIYF. CDR3 coding DNA: TGTGCCTGGAGTATCTCGTGGGGAAACACCATATATTTT.

The chain combines TRBV5-4 with TRBJ1-2, with 7 bases fitting TRBD1. Trimming took 4 bases from V and 4 from J; bases not matched to a gene: 13. The CDR3 totals 16 residues. CDR1 SGHNT and CDR2 YYREEE come from the germline V gene (reference sequence). The CDR3, as DNA: TGTGCCAGCAGCCTGGTGTCCAGGGGGGACAGCTATGGCTACACCTTC. Translating it yields CASSLVSRGDSYGYTF.

This clone is a singleton in its sample. V usage is TRBV7-9 and J usage is TRBJ1-1, with D possibly TRBD1 on 5 matching bases. V was cut by 5 bases and J by 8 bases, with 15 bases left in between. Germline CDR1 SEHNR, CDR2 FQNEAQ (reference sequence). This CDR3 spans 13 amino acids. The CDR3 nucleotides are TGTGCCAGCAGCCCCGGACACCCCGAGGAAGCTTTCTTT. Translating gives CASSPGHPEEAFF.

The V and J genes are TRBV9 and TRBJ1-6, with 7 positions matching TRBD1. Germline V gene lookup returns CDR1 SGDLS and CDR2 YYNGEE. The CDR3 sequence is 15 residues long. Trimming cost V 3 bases and J 8 bases; bases outside gene matches: 8. CDR3 coding DNA: TGTGCCAGCAGCGACCGACAGGGCGGGGATTCACCCCTCCACTTT. Translated: CASSDRQGGDSPLHF.

This chain joins TRBV5-1 and TRBJ1-2, with D tentatively TRBD1 (6 bases). The CDR3 is 15 residues long. Germline V gives CDR1 SGHRS, CDR2 YFSETQ. V lost 3 bases to trimming and J lost 1 base, with 13 bases between them. The CDR3 DNA follows: TGCGCCAGCAGCTCCTCAGGGGAATTTAACTATGGCTACACCTTC. Residues: CASSSSGEFNYGYTF.

The chain employs TRBV5-8 and TRBJ2-1, with 7 bases that match TRBD2. The CDR3 runs 18 residues. CDR1 is SGHTS and CDR2 is YDEGEE in the germline V gene. Trimming cost V 4 bases and J 9 bases; bases outside gene matches: 22. As DNA, the CDR3 is TGTGCCAGCAGCCCCCGGGCTGTAGGGAGGGCGCTCGTCGTTGAGCAGTTCTTC. Amino acids: CASSPRAVGRALVVEQFF.

The rearrangement joins TRBV10-1 to TRBJ2-5; maybe TRBD1 (5 bases). The germline V and J ends were trimmed by 1 base and 0 bases, with 12 bases remaining between them. The CDR3 consists of 16 residues. Germline-derived CDR1 and CDR2 are WNHNN and SYGVQD (reference sequence). The CDR3 sequence is CASSELSLRDQETQYF. The CDR3 DNA reads as TGCGCCAGCAGTGAGTTATCTCTCAGGGACCAAGAGACCCAGTACTTC.

The J gene is TRBJ1-2, the V gene TRBV28; D uncertain. Germline CDR1 is MDHEN and CDR2 is SYDVKM. V was trimmed by 5 bases and J by 4 bases, leaving 14 bases between them. The CDR3 has 14 residues. CDR3 bases: TGTGCCAGCAGTGGAGAGACTGGGATCTATGGCTACACCTTC. Its protein is CASSGETGIYGYTF.

V and J are TRBV4-3 and TRBJ1-2; the D is unclear. Germline V gene lookup returns CDR1 LGHNA and CDR2 YSLEER. This CDR3 region has 16 residues. V shed 5 bases and J shed 5 bases, with 21 bases lying between them. The CDR3 nucleotides read TGCGCCAGCAGCAAAGTGGGGATCAGTCCGGGGTATGGCTACACCTTC. This sequence encodes CASSKVGISPGYGYTF.

The chain links TRBV18 to TRBJ2-3, with D unclear. The germline V and J ends were trimmed by 2 bases and 2 bases, with 8 bases remaining between them. The germline CDR1 and CDR2 sequences are KGHSH and LQKENI. This CDR3 spans 14 amino acids. Here the CDR3 reads CASSPGANTDTQYF. The CDR3 DNA is TGTGCCAGCTCACCAGGAGCCAACACAGATACGCAGTATTTT. Together with reference TRBV18 and TRBJ2-3, the CDR3 gives the full variable domain: NAGVMQNPRHLVRRRGQEARLRCSPMKGHSHVYWYRQLPEEGLKFMVYLQKENIIDESGMPKERFSAEFPKEGPSILRIQQVVRGDSAAYFCASSPGANTDTQYFGPGTRLTVL.

The CDR3, as DNA: TGCGCCAGCAGCTCGGACAGTGGGACCTACGAGCAGTACTTC. This encodes CASSSDSGTYEQYF. This rearrangement joins TRBV5-1 to TRBJ2-7; a possible D gene is TRBD1 (6 bases). With 3 bases removed from V and 2 bases from J, the gap between germline ends came to 12 bases. The CDR3 has 14 residues. Germline CDR1 and CDR2: SGHRS and YFSETQ.

A remark on this clone: This same CDR3 is encoded by further DNA sequences in the sample. The J gene is TRBJ2-3, the V gene TRBV10-3, with D unresolved. Germline CDR1 ENHRY, CDR2 SYGVKD. The V gene lost 3 bases and the J gene lost 5 bases, with 6 bases spanning the gap. The CDR3 length is 12 residues. DNA of the CDR3: TGTGCCATCAGTGATCTCGGAGATACGCAGTATTTT. Translated: CAISDLGDTQYF.

In this sample, this clone turned up once. The chain couples TRBV30 to TRBJ1-1; D is ambiguous. Germline-derived CDR1 and CDR2 are GTSNPN and SVGIG (reference sequence). This CDR3 has 11 residues. The CDR3 nucleotides are TGTGCTGGCGGCCAGAACACTGAAGCTTTCTTT. Encoded protein: CAGGQNTEAFF.

This sequence joins TRBV27 and TRBJ2-7, with a possible D match to TRBD1 (5 bases). This CDR3 is built from 15 residues. Trimming took 2 bases from V and 2 from J, leaving 13 bases between them. The V gene's germline CDR1 is MNHEY and CDR2 SMNVEV (reference sequence). The CDR3 sequence is CASSLEAGHTYEQYF. The CDR3 DNA reads TGTGCCAGCAGTTTAGAAGCAGGGCACACCTACGAGCAGTACTTC.